Listed below are T cell receptor beta chains from one sample, sequenced in a study of long-term antiretroviral therapy in people with HIV. Clones were sequenced by immunoSEQ multiplex PCR, and TCRdb holds only the in-frame ones, with some missing. In the table there are tens of thousands of clones, roughly 90% of which are singletons. Sequencing used unsorted PBMCs, obtained 2 years after starting antiretroviral therapy. These receptors all stem from a man aged 45-65 years with HIV. Both conserved end residues are part of each CDR3. D genes are given only for firm matches. Some rows have no size entry. The others give once, few or many, or a class for an expanded clone.

D gene: NA; V gene: TRBV7-8; clone size: NA; J gene: TRBJ1-6; CDR3 DNA: TGTGCCAGCAGCTTACAGGGACTCCCATTCTATAATTCACCCCTCCACTTT; CDR3 protein: CASSLQGLPFYNSPLHF
D gene: NA; V gene: TRBV28; clone size: once; J gene: TRBJ1-4; CDR3 DNA: TGTGCCAGCAGTCTATTTCACAGGAATGAAAAACTGTTTTTT; CDR3 protein: CASSLFHRNEKLFF
D gene: NA; V gene: TRBV9; clone size: NA; J gene: TRBJ2-2; CDR3 DNA: TGTGCCAGCAGCGTAGCGGGGGCCCCCCTCGGGGAGCTGTTTTTT; CDR3 protein: CASSVAGAPLGELFF
D gene: NA; V gene: TRBV19; clone size: NA; J gene: TRBJ2-1; CDR3 DNA: TGTGCCAGTAGTACCGGAATAATGGGGCAGTTCTTC; CDR3 protein: CASSTGIMGQFF
D gene: NA; V gene: TRBV14; clone size: few; J gene: TRBJ2-7; CDR3 DNA: TGTGCCAGCAGCCATAGCCACGAGCAGTACTTC; CDR3 protein: CASSHSHEQYF
D gene: TRBD1; V gene: TRBV27; clone size: NA; J gene: TRBJ2-7; CDR3 DNA: TGTGCCAGTTCGAGGGACAGGGGTTACGACTCGGGCGAGCAGTACTTC; CDR3 protein: CASSRDRGYDSGEQYF
D gene: TRBD1; V gene: TRBV6-6; clone size: NA; J gene: TRBJ2-1; CDR3 DNA: TGTGCCAGCAGCGTCGGACAGGGCTTTATTAGGAATGAGCAGTTCTTC; CDR3 protein: CASSVGQGFIRNEQFF
D gene: NA; V gene: TRBV6-6; clone size: once; J gene: TRBJ2-1; CDR3 DNA: TGTGCCAGCACCCACGCACCCCTGAGCTCCTACAATGAGCAGTTCTTC; CDR3 protein: CASTHAPLSSYNEQFF
D gene: NA; V gene: TRBV6-5; clone size: NA; J gene: TRBJ1-2; CDR3 DNA: TGTGCCAGCATCGAGGGGGGGGAGGCCGGCTATGGCTACACCTTC; CDR3 protein: CASIEGGEAGYGYTF
D gene: TRBD1; V gene: TRBV5-6; clone size: NA; J gene: TRBJ2-7; CDR3 DNA: TGTGCCAGCAGCTTATCTGACAGGGGTAACGAGCAGTACTTC; CDR3 protein: CASSLSDRGNEQYF
D gene: NA; V gene: TRBV5-5; clone size: NA; J gene: TRBJ2-7; CDR3 DNA: TGTGCCAGCAGCTTGTCTTTAGGACAGCTCGGGGCTGCCTACGAGCAGTACTTC; CDR3 protein: CASSLSLGQLGAAYEQYF
D gene: TRBD2; V gene: TRBV18; clone size: few; J gene: TRBJ2-1; CDR3 DNA: TGTGCCAGCTCACGGACTAGCGGGAGGGATGAGCAGTTCTTC; CDR3 protein: CASSRTSGRDEQFF
D gene: TRBD1; V gene: TRBV29-1; clone size: NA; J gene: TRBJ1-4; CDR3 DNA: TGCAGCGTTGAAGTAGGACAGGGGCACGAAAAACTGTTTTTT; CDR3 protein: CSVEVGQGHEKLFF
D gene: NA; V gene: TRBV6-6; clone size: NA; J gene: TRBJ1-5; CDR3 DNA: TGTGCCAGCAGTGTCCGTAACCCCCAAGTGCAGCATTTT; CDR3 protein: CASSVRNPQVQHF
D gene: NA; V gene: TRBV7-9; clone size: few; J gene: TRBJ1-1; CDR3 DNA: TGTGCCAGCAGCTTAGATTTAGGGATGCCGCGAACTGAAGCTTTCTTT; CDR3 protein: CASSLDLGMPRTEAFF
D gene: NA; V gene: TRBV4-3; clone size: NA; J gene: TRBJ2-1; CDR3 DNA: TGCGCCAGCAGCCAAGATCAAGGGGCGGGATACAATGAGCAGTTCTTC; CDR3 protein: CASSQDQGAGYNEQFF
D gene: TRBD2; V gene: TRBV11-3; clone size: once; J gene: TRBJ2-1; CDR3 DNA: TGTGCCAGCAGCTCACGGACTAGCGGGAATAGGGATGAGCAGTTCTTC; CDR3 protein: CASSSRTSGNRDEQFF
D gene: TRBD2; V gene: TRBV5-8; clone size: NA; J gene: TRBJ2-7; CDR3 DNA: TGTGCCAGCAGCCGTTCGGGCCGGGGGGCCTACGAGCAGTACTTC; CDR3 protein: CASSRSGRGAYEQYF
D gene: TRBD1; V gene: TRBV13; clone size: few; J gene: TRBJ1-2; CDR3 DNA: TGTGCCAGCAGCTTATCTCAGGGGGCGAATGGCTACACCTTC; CDR3 protein: CASSLSQGANGYTF
D gene: NA; V gene: TRBV5-6; clone size: NA; J gene: TRBJ2-1; CDR3 DNA: TGTGCCAGCAGCTCCGCCAGGGTCAATGAGCAGTTCTTC; CDR3 protein: CASSSARVNEQFF
D gene: TRBD1; V gene: TRBV28; clone size: NA; J gene: TRBJ1-4; CDR3 DNA: TGTGCCAGCAGCCATTCCGGGACAGGATATGCAACTAATGAAAAACTGTTTTTT; CDR3 protein: CASSHSGTGYATNEKLFF
D gene: NA; V gene: TRBV19; clone size: NA; J gene: TRBJ1-2; CDR3 DNA: TGTGCCAGTAGTGTTCCCTATGCAGGCTACACCTTC; CDR3 protein: CASSVPYAGYTF
D gene: TRBD2; V gene: TRBV28; clone size: NA; J gene: TRBJ2-7; CDR3 DNA: TGTGCCAGCAGTTTATTGCCCGGACTAGCGGGGGGGCGCTACGAGCAGTACTTC; CDR3 protein: CASSLLPGLAGGRYEQYF
D gene: NA; V gene: TRBV5-4; clone size: NA; J gene: TRBJ2-1; CDR3 DNA: TGTGCCAGCAGCTGGGAGATTAAGGATGAGCAGTTCTTC; CDR3 protein: CASSWEIKDEQFF
D gene: NA; V gene: TRBV7-9; clone size: NA; J gene: TRBJ2-7; CDR3 DNA: TGTGCCAGCAGCTTAGAGATGGCAGGGAGCTCCTACGAGCAGTACTTC; CDR3 protein: CASSLEMAGSSYEQYF
D gene: NA; V gene: TRBV6-4; clone size: NA; J gene: TRBJ2-7; CDR3 DNA: TGTGCCAGCAGTGTGAGCCCAAGCTCCTACGAGCAGTACTTC; CDR3 protein: CASSVSPSSYEQYF
D gene: NA; V gene: TRBV7-2; clone size: NA; J gene: TRBJ1-1; CDR3 DNA: TGTGCCAGCACCTGGGATGGACGGACCTGGGGCACTGAAGCTTTCTTT; CDR3 protein: CASTWDGRTWGTEAFF
D gene: NA; V gene: TRBV7-9; clone size: NA; J gene: TRBJ1-2; CDR3 DNA: TGTGCCAGCAGCCACTCGGGGGCGACTGGCTACACCTTC; CDR3 protein: CASSHSGATGYTF
D gene: TRBD1; V gene: TRBV27; clone size: NA; J gene: TRBJ1-2; CDR3 DNA: TGTGCCAGCAGTTATAGACAGGGAGGCTATGGCTACACCTTC; CDR3 protein: CASSYRQGGYGYTF
D gene: TRBD2; V gene: TRBV19; clone size: NA; J gene: TRBJ2-1; CDR3 DNA: TGTGCCAGTAGTGTGGGACTAGCGGGAATTGGGAATGAGCAGTTCTTC; CDR3 protein: CASSVGLAGIGNEQFF
D gene: NA; V gene: TRBV4-1; clone size: NA; J gene: TRBJ2-5; CDR3 DNA: TGCGCCAGCAGCCGGAGAGGGGCCAGGGAGACCCAGTACTTC; CDR3 protein: CASSRRGARETQYF
D gene: NA; V gene: TRBV4-1; clone size: NA; J gene: TRBJ2-2; CDR3 DNA: TGCGCCAGCAGCCAAGTTTTGGGGATAGGGGGAAGCACCGGGGAGCTGTTTTTT; CDR3 protein: CASSQVLGIGGSTGELFF